The rows below give T cell receptor beta chains drawn from one sample of a study of blood T cell repertoires in COVID-19. Using immunoSEQ multiplex PCR, the repertoire was profiled, and TCRdb retains in-frame clones only, with some absent. Altogether 300,000 or so clones are present, 80% to 95% being singletons, with the ten largest covering 1.1%. The material sequenced was PBMCs or T cells enriched from blood (not recorded which). These receptors were obtained from a woman aged 25 to 45 who had recovered from COVID-19. Both conserved end residues are part of each CDR3. Each record gives: clone size, J gene, D gene, V gene, CDR3 DNA, CDR3 protein. D genes are given only for firm matches. Only part of the rows carry a size: once, few, many, or a class if the clone is expanded.

clone_size: NA
j_call: TRBJ2-7
d_call: TRBD1
v_call: TRBV24-1
cdr3_nt: TGTGCCACCAGTACGACAGGGGATTCCCACGAGCAGTACTTC
cdr3_aa: CATSTTGDSHEQYF

clone_size: NA
j_call: TRBJ1-1
d_call: NA
v_call: TRBV6-2/TRBV6-3
cdr3_nt: TGTGCCAGCAGTTCCCCAAAGGGACACCGAGTCGAAGCTTTCTTT
cdr3_aa: CASSSPKGHRVEAFF

clone_size: once
j_call: TRBJ1-1
d_call: NA
v_call: TRBV11-2
cdr3_nt: TGTGCCAGCAGCTTAAAGCCGAACACTGAAGCTTTCTTT
cdr3_aa: CASSLKPNTEAFF

clone_size: NA
j_call: TRBJ2-7
d_call: TRBD1
v_call: TRBV9
cdr3_nt: TGTGCCAGCAGCTTAGGGACAGGCTACAGCTCCTACGAGCAGTACTTC
cdr3_aa: CASSLGTGYSSYEQYF

clone_size: NA
j_call: TRBJ1-1
d_call: TRBD1
v_call: TRBV7-2
cdr3_nt: TGTGCCAGCAGCTTTTCAGGGGGCGTTTCTGAAGCTTTCTTT
cdr3_aa: CASSFSGGVSEAFF

clone_size: NA
j_call: TRBJ2-3
d_call: TRBD1
v_call: TRBV28
cdr3_nt: TGTGCCAGCCAACAGGGGGTTTATACGCAGTATTTT
cdr3_aa: CASQQGVYTQYF

clone_size: NA
j_call: TRBJ2-1
d_call: TRBD2
v_call: TRBV7-2
cdr3_nt: TGTGCCAGCAGCTCGTTGGGGGGGACTGAGCAGTTCTTC
cdr3_aa: CASSSLGGTEQFF

clone_size: NA
j_call: TRBJ1-5
d_call: TRBD1
v_call: TRBV7-2
cdr3_nt: TGTGCCAGCAGCTCGGACAGGGATCAGCCCCAGCATTTT
cdr3_aa: CASSSDRDQPQHF

clone_size: NA
j_call: TRBJ2-3
d_call: NA
v_call: TRBV19
cdr3_nt: TGTGCCAGTAGTCTAAACCCAGATACGCAGTATTTT
cdr3_aa: CASSLNPDTQYF

clone_size: NA
j_call: TRBJ2-2
d_call: NA
v_call: TRBV4-1
cdr3_nt: TGCGCCAGCAGCCCCGGGACAGGGACTAGCACCGGGGAGCTGTTTTTT
cdr3_aa: CASSPGTGTSTGELFF

clone_size: NA
j_call: TRBJ1-2
d_call: TRBD1
v_call: TRBV11-2
cdr3_nt: TGTGCCAGCAGCGCCACGACAGGGACTCTTAACTATGGCTACACCTTC
cdr3_aa: CASSATTGTLNYGYTF

clone_size: NA
j_call: TRBJ2-7
d_call: TRBD2
v_call: TRBV28
cdr3_nt: TGTGCCAGCAGTTCCAAAATTTTAGCCGGGACTACCGACGGGTATACCTACGAGCAGTACTTC
cdr3_aa: CASSSKILAGTTDGYTYEQYF

clone_size: NA
j_call: TRBJ1-6
d_call: NA
v_call: TRBV5-5
cdr3_nt: TGTGCCAGCAGCTCCCCTCTTTTCGTTCTCCACTTT
cdr3_aa: CASSSPLFVLHF

clone_size: NA
j_call: TRBJ1-1
d_call: TRBD1
v_call: TRBV3-1/TRBV3-2
cdr3_nt: TGTGCCAGCAGCCATTCCGGGACAGGGGGATCTGAAGCTTTCTTT
cdr3_aa: CASSHSGTGGSEAFF

clone_size: NA
j_call: TRBJ2-5
d_call: NA
v_call: TRBV5-1
cdr3_nt: TGCGCCAGCAGCTTATCCCCCGTCTTAGCGCTTAACCAAGAGACCCAGTACTTC
cdr3_aa: CASSLSPVLALNQETQYF

clone_size: once
j_call: TRBJ2-7
d_call: NA
v_call: TRBV7-9
cdr3_nt: TGTGCCAGCAGCTTAAGCGGATACCCCTACGAGCAGTACTTC
cdr3_aa: CASSLSGYPYEQYF

clone_size: NA
j_call: TRBJ1-5
d_call: TRBD1
v_call: TRBV28
cdr3_nt: TGTGCCAGCAGTTTGAGAGGACAGGGGTTATATCAGCCCCAGCATTTT
cdr3_aa: CASSLRGQGLYQPQHF

clone_size: NA
j_call: TRBJ1-2
d_call: NA
v_call: TRBV6-2/TRBV6-3
cdr3_nt: TGTGCCAGCAGTTACTCGACAGCTTACCTATATGGCTACACCTTC
cdr3_aa: CASSYSTAYLYGYTF

clone_size: NA
j_call: TRBJ2-3
d_call: TRBD2
v_call: TRBV7-2
cdr3_nt: TGTGCCAGCAGCTTACCTGGGAGGGCTAATCGTGCAGATACGCAGTATTTT
cdr3_aa: CASSLPGRANRADTQYF

clone_size: NA
j_call: TRBJ2-1
d_call: TRBD2
v_call: TRBV5-1
cdr3_nt: TGCGCCAGCAGCTCATTGGGGACTAGCGGCTACAATGAGCAGTTCTTC
cdr3_aa: CASSSLGTSGYNEQFF

clone_size: NA
j_call: TRBJ1-4
d_call: TRBD1
v_call: TRBV28
cdr3_nt: TGTGCCAGCAGTGCTTTGTCGACAGGGAGGGAAAAACTGTTTTTT
cdr3_aa: CASSALSTGREKLFF

clone_size: NA
j_call: TRBJ2-7
d_call: NA
v_call: TRBV28
cdr3_nt: TGTGCCAGTCAAGGGAGGCAGATCCATTCCTACGAGCAGTACTTC
cdr3_aa: CASQGRQIHSYEQYF

clone_size: NA
j_call: TRBJ1-2
d_call: TRBD1
v_call: TRBV19
cdr3_nt: TGTGCCAGTAGTGGGGACAGGGGACATGGCTACACCTTC
cdr3_aa: CASSGDRGHGYTF

clone_size: NA
j_call: TRBJ2-7
d_call: NA
v_call: TRBV2
cdr3_nt: TGTGCCAGCAATAAGGGGACATCCCCCTACGAGCAGTACTTC
cdr3_aa: CASNKGTSPYEQYF

clone_size: NA
j_call: TRBJ1-6
d_call: NA
v_call: TRBV9
cdr3_nt: TGTGCCAGCAGCAGGGACTTCTCCTATAATTCACCCCTCCACTTT
cdr3_aa: CASSRDFSYNSPLHF

clone_size: many
j_call: TRBJ2-1
d_call: NA
v_call: TRBV19
cdr3_nt: TGTGCCAGTAGTATAGGGGAGAAGCAGTTCTTC
cdr3_aa: CASSIGEKQFF

clone_size: NA
j_call: TRBJ2-6
d_call: NA
v_call: TRBV4-3
cdr3_nt: TGCGCCAGCAGCCAAGGGTCCTACTCTGGGGCCAACGTCCTGACTTTC
cdr3_aa: CASSQGSYSGANVLTF

clone_size: NA
j_call: TRBJ1-4
d_call: NA
v_call: TRBV9
cdr3_nt: TGTGCCAGCAGCGTAGGTACGGTTAATGAAAAACTGTTTTTT
cdr3_aa: CASSVGTVNEKLFF

clone_size: NA
j_call: TRBJ1-4
d_call: NA
v_call: TRBV30
cdr3_nt: TGTGGGGGAGCTGCAACTAATGAAAAACTGTTTTTT
cdr3_aa: CGGAATNEKLFF

clone_size: few
j_call: TRBJ1-5
d_call: NA
v_call: TRBV28
cdr3_nt: TGTGCCAGCAGTTTGCCAGGGTTCGGTCAGCCCCAGCATTTT
cdr3_aa: CASSLPGFGQPQHF

clone_size: NA
j_call: TRBJ2-7
d_call: TRBD1
v_call: TRBV3-1/TRBV3-2
cdr3_nt: TGTGCCAGCAGCGTTTCCGGGACAGGATCCTACGAGCAGTACTTC
cdr3_aa: CASSVSGTGSYEQYF

clone_size: NA
j_call: TRBJ1-3
d_call: NA
v_call: TRBV30
cdr3_nt: TGTGCCTGGAGCCCGGGTGGCGGAAACACCATATATTTT
cdr3_aa: CAWSPGGGNTIYF

clone_size: NA
j_call: TRBJ2-7
d_call: TRBD1
v_call: TRBV2
cdr3_nt: TGTGCCAGCATACCCAGGGACAGGGGGCTTGAGCAGTACTTC
cdr3_aa: CASIPRDRGLEQYF

clone_size: NA
j_call: TRBJ1-2
d_call: TRBD1
v_call: TRBV7-2
cdr3_nt: TGTGCCAGCAGCACTTTCTCAGGGGGCAACTATGGCTACACCTTC
cdr3_aa: CASSTFSGGNYGYTF

clone_size: NA
j_call: TRBJ2-3
d_call: TRBD2
v_call: TRBV11-2
cdr3_nt: TGTGCCAGCAGCTCGCGTGCTAGCGGGATCACAGATACGCAGTATTTT
cdr3_aa: CASSSRASGITDTQYF

clone_size: NA
j_call: TRBJ2-7
d_call: NA
v_call: TRBV4-1
cdr3_nt: TGCGCCAGGTACCGGGACATTTCCTACGAGCAGTACTTC
cdr3_aa: CARYRDISYEQYF

clone_size: NA
j_call: TRBJ1-2
d_call: NA
v_call: TRBV20-1
cdr3_nt: TGCAGTGCTACCCCCCCATATGGCTACACCTTC
cdr3_aa: CSATPPYGYTF

clone_size: NA
j_call: TRBJ1-6
d_call: TRBD1
v_call: TRBV7-2
cdr3_nt: TGTGCCAGCAGCTTATCGCAGGGGGTTTATAATTCACCCCTCCACTTT
cdr3_aa: CASSLSQGVYNSPLHF

clone_size: NA
j_call: TRBJ2-1
d_call: TRBD2
v_call: TRBV5-6
cdr3_nt: TGTGCCAGCAGCCCTGGCCCGACTAGCGGGATAGGATCCTACAATGAGCAGTTCTTC
cdr3_aa: CASSPGPTSGIGSYNEQFF

clone_size: NA
j_call: TRBJ2-4
d_call: TRBD1
v_call: TRBV4-2
cdr3_nt: TGTGCCAGCAGCCAGGATGACAGGGTTGCCAAAAACATTCAGTACTTC
cdr3_aa: CASSQDDRVAKNIQYF

clone_size: NA
j_call: TRBJ2-6
d_call: NA
v_call: TRBV14
cdr3_nt: TGTGCCAGCAGCCACAGGGCTGGGGCCAACGTCCTGACTTTC
cdr3_aa: CASSHRAGANVLTF

clone_size: NA
j_call: TRBJ1-1
d_call: NA
v_call: TRBV19
cdr3_nt: TGTGCCAGTAGTACCCCGGGACACTCGAACACTGAAGCTTTCTTT
cdr3_aa: CASSTPGHSNTEAFF